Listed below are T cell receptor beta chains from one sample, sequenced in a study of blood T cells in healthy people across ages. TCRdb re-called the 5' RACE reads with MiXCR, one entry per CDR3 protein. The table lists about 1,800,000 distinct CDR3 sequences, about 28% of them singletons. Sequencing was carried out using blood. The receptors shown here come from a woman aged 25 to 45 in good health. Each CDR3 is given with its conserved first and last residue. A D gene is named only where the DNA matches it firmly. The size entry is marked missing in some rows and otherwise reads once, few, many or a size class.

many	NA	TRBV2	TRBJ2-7	TGTGCCAGCAGATCGGAAGGGGACCCAGCCTACGAGCAGTACTTC	CASRSEGDPAYEQYF
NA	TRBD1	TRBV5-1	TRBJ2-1	TGCGCCAGCAGCTTGGTGACAGGGGGCATATACGAGCAGTTCTTC	CASSLVTGGIYEQFF
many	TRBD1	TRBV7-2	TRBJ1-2	TGTGCCAGCAGCTTAAGCCAGGGGGCGCGCGGCTACACCTTC	CASSLSQGARGYTF
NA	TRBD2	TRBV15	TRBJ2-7	TGTGCCACCAGCAGAGATCGTGGGGGGGACTTCTACGAGCAGTACTTC	CATSRDRGGDFYEQYF
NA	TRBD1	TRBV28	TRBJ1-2	TGTGCCAGCAGCATACGACCGGGACAGGGGATGGGTGGCTACACCTTC	CASSIRPGQGMGGYTF
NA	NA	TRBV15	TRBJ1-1	TGTGCCACCAGCAGAAGGGGTGGGGGAGCTGAAGCTTTCTTT	CATSRRGGGAEAFF
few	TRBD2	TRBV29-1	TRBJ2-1	TGCAGCGGTGGCGGGAGGGCCGGGAATGAGCAGTTCTTC	CSGGGRAGNEQFF
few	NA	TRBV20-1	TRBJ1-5	TGCAGTGCCCAGCGACGGGGACAGCCCCAGCATTTT	CSAQRRGQPQHF
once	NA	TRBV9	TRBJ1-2	TGTGCCAGCAGCGTAGTGAACAGGGCCACTAACTATGGCTACACCTTC	CASSVVNRATNYGYTF
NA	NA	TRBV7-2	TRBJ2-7	TGTGCCAGCAGCTTACAGACAGGAGGCATATACGAGCAGTACTTC	CASSLQTGGIYEQYF
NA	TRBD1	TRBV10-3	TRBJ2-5	TGTGCCATCAGTGAAAGGGGGACAGGGTCAACGAAGACCCAGTACTTC	CAISERGTGSTKTQYF
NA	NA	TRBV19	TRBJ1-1	TGTGCCAGTACCAACCCAGCCCAGGGGAACACTGAAGCTTTCTTT	CASTNPAQGNTEAFF
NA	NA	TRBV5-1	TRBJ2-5	TGCGCCAGCACCTCTGGACTGGGGGAGACCCAGTACTTC	CASTSGLGETQYF
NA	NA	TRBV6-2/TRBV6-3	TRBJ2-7	TGTGCCAGCAGTGATAATCGGGACCACGAGCAGTACTTC	CASSDNRDHEQYF
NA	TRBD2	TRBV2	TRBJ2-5	TGTGCCAGCAGTGAAGCGCAGACTAGCGGGGGGCGGGAGACCCAGTACTTC	CASSEAQTSGGRETQYF
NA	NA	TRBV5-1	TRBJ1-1	TGCGCCGGCAGATGGGACGACTCGGCCACTGAAGCTTTCTTT	CAGRWDDSATEAFF
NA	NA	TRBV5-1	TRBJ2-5	TGCGCCAGCAGCTTGCGCCAGGCCGGGACACCTACACAAGAGACCCAGTACTTC	CASSLRQAGTPTQETQYF
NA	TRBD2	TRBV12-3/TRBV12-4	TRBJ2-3	TGTGCCAGCAGGATCGGGACTAATGCAGATACGCAGTATTTT	CASRIGTNADTQYF
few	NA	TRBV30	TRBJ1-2	TGTGCCTGGAGTGTAAACAGGGATGGTTATGGCTACACCTTC	CAWSVNRDGYGYTF
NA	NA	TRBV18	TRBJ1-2	TGTGCCAGCAGACTGGGAGGAGGGGAGGACCATGGCTACACCTTC	CASRLGGGEDHGYTF
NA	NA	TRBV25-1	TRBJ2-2	TGTGCCAGCAGTGAACTGGGAAGGGTCGAGAGCACCGGGGAGCTGTTTTTT	CASSELGRVESTGELFF
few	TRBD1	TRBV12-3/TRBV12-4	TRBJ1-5	TGTGCCGGCACCCAAGGCGGGACAGGGGGCGATCAGCCCCAGCATTTT	CAGTQGGTGGDQPQHF
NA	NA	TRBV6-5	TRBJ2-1	TGTGCCAGCCAACGACTGAGCTCCTACAATGAGCAGTTCTTC	CASQRLSSYNEQFF
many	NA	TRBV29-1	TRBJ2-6	TGCAGCGCCTCGTCGATGGGCTCAGGGGCCAACGTCCTGACTTTC	CSASSMGSGANVLTF
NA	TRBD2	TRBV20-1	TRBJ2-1	TGCAGTGCTAGTCAACAGGGACTAGCCTACAATGAGCAGTTCTTC	CSASQQGLAYNEQFF
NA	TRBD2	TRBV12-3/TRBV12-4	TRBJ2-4	TGTGCCAGCAGTTTGGGGGGGAGAATCGAATCCAAAAACATTCAGTACTTC	CASSLGGRIESKNIQYF
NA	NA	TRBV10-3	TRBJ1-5	TGTGCCATCAGTGAGTCCGGGGGGATGAATCAGCCCCAGCATTTT	CAISESGGMNQPQHF
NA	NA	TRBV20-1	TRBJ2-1	TGCAGTGCTCCCGCAAAACCCAATGAGCAGTTCTTC	CSAPAKPNEQFF
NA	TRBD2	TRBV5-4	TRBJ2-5	TGTGCCGCCACAACCGAGCGGGGAGAGACCCAGTACTTC	CAATTERGETQYF
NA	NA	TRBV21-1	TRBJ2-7	TGTGCCAGCAGCAAAGCGTCGGCAGGGGGGTTGGAATACAATGAGCAGTACTTC	CASSKASAGGLEYNEQYF
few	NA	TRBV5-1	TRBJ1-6	TGCGCCAGCAGCTTGGACAGTGTGGGCCTCCACTTT	CASSLDSVGLHF
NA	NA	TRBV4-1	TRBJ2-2	TGCGCCAGCAGCCAGATAATTAGGGGGATAGGGCCGGCCGGGGAGCTGTTTTTT	CASSQIIRGIGPAGELFF
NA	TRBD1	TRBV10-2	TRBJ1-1	TGCGCCAGCAGTGAGGACAGGGTCACTGAAGCTTTCTTT	CASSEDRVTEAFF
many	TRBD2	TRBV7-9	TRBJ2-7	TGTGCCAGCAGCTCAGGGACTAGCGGAGCCTACGAGCAGTACTTC	CASSSGTSGAYEQYF
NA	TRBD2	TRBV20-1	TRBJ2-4	TGCAGTGCTAGTAGGCCTAGCGGAAACATTCAGTACTTC	CSASRPSGNIQYF
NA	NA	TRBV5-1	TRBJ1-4	TGCGCCAGCAGCTTGGCCCAGGGTGGAGAAAAACTGTTTTTT	CASSLAQGGEKLFF
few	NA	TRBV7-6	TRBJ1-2	TGTGCCAGCAGCTTTTCGGGGGGGCGTCTTCAGGGCTACACCTTC	CASSFSGGRLQGYTF
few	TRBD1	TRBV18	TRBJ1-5	TGTGCCAGCTCACAAGGGACAGGGGGTCGAGATCAGCCCCAGCATTTT	CASSQGTGGRDQPQHF
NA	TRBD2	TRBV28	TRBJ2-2	TGTGCCAGCTCTCGGGGGGGTGCCGGCACCGGGGAGCTGTTTTTT	CASSRGGAGTGELFF
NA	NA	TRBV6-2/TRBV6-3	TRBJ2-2	TGTGCCAGCAGTTACCACCCCTCTGACGGAAACACCGGGGAGCTGTTTTTT	CASSYHPSDGNTGELFF
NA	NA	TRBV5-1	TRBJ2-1	TGCGCCAGCAGCACCCGGGACGGCTCCTACAAGCAGTTCTTC	CASSTRDGSYKQFF
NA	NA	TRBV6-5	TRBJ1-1	TGTGCCAGCAGTTACTCGAGGGCGCAGAACACTGAAGCTTTCTTT	CASSYSRAQNTEAFF
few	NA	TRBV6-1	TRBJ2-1	TGTGCCAGCAGTGCTAGCGATGAGCAGTTCTTC	CASSASDEQFF
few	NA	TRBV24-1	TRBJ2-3	TGTGCCACCGATACAGAGTCCGAAGGTACGCAGTATTTT	CATDTESEGTQYF
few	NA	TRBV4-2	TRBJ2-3	TGTGCCAGCAGCCAAGCCCCCTCGTTGGGGGATACGCAGTATTTT	CASSQAPSLGDTQYF
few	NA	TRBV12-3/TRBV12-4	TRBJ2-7	TGTGCCAGCAGCCCTATATCTAGTGGCGAGCAGTACTTC	CASSPISSGEQYF
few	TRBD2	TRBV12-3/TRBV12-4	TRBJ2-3	TGTGCCAGCAGTTTAGGACTAGCGGACTTCACAGATACGCAGTATTTT	CASSLGLADFTDTQYF
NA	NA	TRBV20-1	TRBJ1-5	TGCAGTGCCCTCCTGGGGGGTTCAAGGGGCTCCCCCAATCAGCCCCAGCATTTT	CSALLGGSRGSPNQPQHF
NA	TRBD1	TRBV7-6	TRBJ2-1	TGTGCCAGCAGCTTAGCGTACGGCAGGGGGAATGAGCAGTTCTTC	CASSLAYGRGNEQFF
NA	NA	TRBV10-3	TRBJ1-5	TGTGCCATCGCCACAGTTAGCAATCAGCCCCAGCATTTT	CAIATVSNQPQHF
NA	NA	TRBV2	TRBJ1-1	TGTGCCAGCAAGGGACATTCGAACACTGAAGCTTTCTTT	CASKGHSNTEAFF
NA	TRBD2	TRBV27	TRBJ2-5	TGTGCCAGCAGTGCGGGACTAGGGGGGAGAGGCCAGTACTTC	CASSAGLGGRGQYF
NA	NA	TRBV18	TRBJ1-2	TGTGCCAGCTCACCAGAGACGGGGAAGTATGGCTACACCTTC	CASSPETGKYGYTF
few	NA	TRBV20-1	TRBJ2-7	TGCAGTGCTAGTACGCCAGGGGGGGGACTTCACGAGCAGTACTTC	CSASTPGGGLHEQYF